This T cell receptor (beta chain) is from a study of PD-L1 blockade in urothelial cancer. Study context: Between 0 and 3 prior chemotherapy regimens had been given to patients.

Time point described: pretreatment peripheral blood. Libraries were prepared by immunoSEQ multiplex PCR; TCRdb keeps only in-frame clonotypes and omits some of them. This table holds about 63,000 clones, roughly 81% found once. This specimen consisted of PBMCs, obtained around atezolizumab (anti-PD-L1) treatment. The sequence was obtained from a man aged 65 to 79 with urothelial cancer.

The CDR3 region is CASSFSVGGYEQYF. CDR3 DNA sequence: TGTGCCAGCAGCTTTTCAGTCGGGGGGTACGAGCAGTACTTC. The chain combines TRBV5-5 with TRBJ2-7, with 7 positions matching TRBD2. Germline lookup yields CDR1 SGHKS and CDR2 YYEKEE (reference sequence). The CDR3 length is 14 residues. V shed 2 bases and J 4 bases; nucleotides not matched to a gene: 6.